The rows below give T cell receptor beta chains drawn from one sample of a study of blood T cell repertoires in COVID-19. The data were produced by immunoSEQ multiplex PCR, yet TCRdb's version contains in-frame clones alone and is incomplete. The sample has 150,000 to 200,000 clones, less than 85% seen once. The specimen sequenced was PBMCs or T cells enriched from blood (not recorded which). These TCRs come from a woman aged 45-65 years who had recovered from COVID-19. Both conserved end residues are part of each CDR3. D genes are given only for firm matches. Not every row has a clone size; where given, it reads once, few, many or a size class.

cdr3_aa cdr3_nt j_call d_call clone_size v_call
CASSVGGGANEQFF TGTGCCAGCAGCGTAGGAGGGGGGGCCAATGAGCAGTTCTTC TRBJ2-1 . . TRBV9
CATRVTGGLLHEQFF TGTGCCACCAGAGTCACAGGGGGCTTGTTGCATGAGCAGTTCTTC TRBJ2-1 TRBD1 . TRBV15
CASSVGGVSSYNEQFF TGTGCCAGCAGCGTAGGGGGGGTGAGCTCCTACAATGAGCAGTTCTTC TRBJ2-1 . . TRBV9
CASAGTGRTDTQYF TGTGCCAGTGCCGGGACAGGTCGCACAGATACGCAGTATTTT TRBJ2-3 TRBD1 once TRBV19
CASSLAGGPNSETQYF TGTGCCAGCAGCCTAGCGGGAGGGCCGAATTCGGAGACCCAGTACTTC TRBJ2-5 TRBD2 . TRBV7-2
CAWSVTETQETQYF TGTGCCTGGAGTGTAACAGAAACCCAAGAGACCCAGTACTTC TRBJ2-5 . . TRBV30
CASSSARQGPYF TGTGCCAGCAGCTCTGCGAGACAGGGACCGTACTTC TRBJ2-4 TRBD1 once TRBV11-2
CASSSSPEAVNEQFF TGTGCCAGCAGCTCGTCCCCGGAAGCGGTCAATGAGCAGTTCTTC TRBJ2-1 . . TRBV7-6
CASSYGQGRVGTEAFF TGTGCCAGCAGTTATGGACAGGGGCGCGTGGGCACTGAAGCTTTCTTT TRBJ1-1 TRBD1 . TRBV6-5
CASGAGTTTGRTQYF TGTGCCAGCGGGGCCGGGACTACGACCGGGAGGACCCAGTACTTC TRBJ2-5 TRBD2 . TRBV3-1/TRBV3-2
CASSQVSGGAADTQYF TGTGCCAGCAGCCAAGTTAGCGGGGGGGCCGCAGATACGCAGTATTTT TRBJ2-3 TRBD2 few TRBV14
CASSSGLQPQHF TGTGCCAGCAGTTCAGGCCTTCAGCCCCAGCATTTT TRBJ1-5 . . TRBV27